This T cell receptor (beta chain) was sequenced during a study of T cell repertoires in cytomegalovirus infection. Study context: Well-studied HLA-B-restricted CMV epitopes were used in the study alongside recently identified HLA-C-restricted ones. Signatures in public TCR beta sequences pointed to both CMV infection and matching HLA type. Notes on the study in general: Clonotype analysis showed dominance of the ex vivo response by HLA-C-restricted CMV-specific TCR beta clonotypes.

Comments on this clonotype: Antigen unknown.

In TCRdb, the reads were re-called with MiXCR into one record per CDR3 protein. The profile shows about 890,000 distinct CDR3 sequences, 30% to 40% of them singletons. The receptor was isolated from a human donor in good health (CMV status not recorded). Some clones in this sample may be carry-over from other donors' samples. The source material was cultured CD8+ T cells from PBMCs, sampled from culture after CMV antigen stimulation.

CDR3 DNA sequence: TGTGCCATCAGTGAGCTAGGGACCTACTCGCAAGAGACCCAGTACTTC. This gives the protein CAISELGTYSQETQYF. This rearrangement joins TRBV10-3 to TRBJ2-5, with D perhaps TRBD1 or TRBD2 (5 bases each). Per the germline V gene, CDR1 is ENHRY and CDR2 is SYGVKD. There are 16 residues in the CDR3. V was cut by 2 bases and J by 2 bases, with 15 bases left in between.